This T cell receptor beta chain was identified in a study of ipilimumab plus nivolumab after autologous stem cell transplantation. Whole-study findings and limits: Per the authors, repertoire, Treg and microbiota data justify further study.

In regard to this clone: Its specificity is unknown.

V was pared by 5 bases and J by 3 bases, with 4 bases between. The CDR3 totals 11 residues. In germline, CDR1 is SNHLY, CDR2 FYNNEI. Here immunoSEQ multiplex PCR was the method, and the copy in TCRdb shows in-frame clones only, minus some. The repertoire holds 1,500 to 2,000 clones, with approximately 80% as singletons. The chain uses TRBV2 and TRBJ2-5, with D unclear. This clonotype originated in a female donor with multiple myeloma. Sequencing used PBMCs, obtained in a trial of ipilimumab plus nivolumab as post-transplant consolidation. The CDR3 here is CASSFKETQYF. CDR3 nucleotides: TGTGCCAGCAGTTTTAAAGAGACCCAGTACTTC.